This T cell receptor beta chain was obtained from a study of cytomegalovirus exposure and HLA in healthy donors. As concerns this clone: Its antigen is still unknown.

The PCR used 60 Vbeta and 13 Jbeta primers. The table came from immunoSEQ multiplex PCR; TCRdb's copy has only in-frame clones and leaves some out. Of 130,000 or so clones in the sample, 75% to 90% are singletons; the top ten hold 6.7%. Donors counted as nominally healthy when sampled, yet unrecorded immune exposures were likely. General observations from the study: Reported performance of the classifier showed diagnosis of cytomegalovirus status with high specificity and sensitivity.

Germline V gene data show CDR1 as SGHRS and CDR2 as YFSETQ. The CDR3 is 16 amino acids. Deletions cut 1 base from V and 2 bases from J, with 16 bases between. The specimen was PBMCs. The chain couples TRBV5-1 to TRBJ2-7, with D tentatively TRBD2 (6 bases). The clonotype originates from a woman in her thirties in good health and CMV-seropositive. CDR3 in DNA: TGCGCCAGCAGCTTGATCGGGAGCAAGCTGGCCTACGAGCAGTACTTC. It translates to CASSLIGSKLAYEQYF.